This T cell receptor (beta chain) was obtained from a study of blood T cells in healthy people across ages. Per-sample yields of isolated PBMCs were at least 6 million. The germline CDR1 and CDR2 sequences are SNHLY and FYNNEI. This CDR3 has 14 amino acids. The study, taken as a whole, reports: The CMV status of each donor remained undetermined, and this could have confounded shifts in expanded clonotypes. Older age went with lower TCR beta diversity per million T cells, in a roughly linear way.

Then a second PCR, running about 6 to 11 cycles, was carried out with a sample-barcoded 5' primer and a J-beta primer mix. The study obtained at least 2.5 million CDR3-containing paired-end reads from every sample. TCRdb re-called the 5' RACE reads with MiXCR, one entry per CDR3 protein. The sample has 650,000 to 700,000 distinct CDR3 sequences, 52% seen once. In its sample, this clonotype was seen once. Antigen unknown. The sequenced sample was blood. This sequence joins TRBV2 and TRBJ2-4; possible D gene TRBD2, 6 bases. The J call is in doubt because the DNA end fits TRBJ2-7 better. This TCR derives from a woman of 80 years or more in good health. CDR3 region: CASSVVGGLDEQYF. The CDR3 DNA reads TGTGCCAGCAGCGTCGTGGGAGGATTGGACGAGCAGTACTTC.